One T cell receptor (beta chain) is described in this entry. V was trimmed by 7 bases and J by 6 bases, leaving 10 bases between them. CDR1 and CDR2 from the germline V gene are GTSNPN and SVGIG (reference sequence). CDR3 length equals 10 residues. The source of the sample is a study of CD8 T cells in Susac syndrome. Roughly 0.5 to 1 ug RNA was reverse transcribed with random hexamers. TCRdb reprocessed the immunoSEQ multiplex PCR reads with MiXCR, giving one entry per CDR3 protein. Of about 300,000 distinct CDR3 sequences in the sample, roughly 85% were seen once. The sequenced sample was CD8+ T cells from PBMCs. The sequence came from a human donor with multiple sclerosis. V is TRBV30 and J is TRBJ2-7; D call uncertain. Written as DNA, the CDR3 is TGTGCCTCCATTGGTCTCGAGCAGTACTTC. Translated, it gives CASIGLEQYF. Together with reference TRBV30 and TRBJ2-7, the CDR3 gives the full variable domain: SQTIHQWPATLVQPVGSPLSLECTVEGTSNPNLYWYRQAAGRGLQLLFYSVGIGQISSEVPQNLSASRPQDRQFILSSKKLLLSDSGFYLCASIGLEQYFGPGTRLTVT.